This entry lists 5 T cell receptor beta chains sequenced from one sample in a study of T cell repertoires in cytomegalovirus infection. TCRdb reprocessed the reads with MiXCR, giving one entry per CDR3 protein. Altogether 650,000 to 900,000 distinct CDR3 sequences are present, around a third being singletons, with the ten largest covering 12%. Antigens for these TCRs are unknown. The input for sequencing was cultured CD8+ T cells from PBMCs, taken from culture after CMV antigen stimulation. These receptors were obtained from a human donor in good health (CMV status not recorded). Some clones in this sample may be carry-over from other donors' samples.

V usage is TRBV2 and J usage is TRBJ2-5; perhaps TRBD1 as D (6 bases). This CDR3 comprises 15 residues. The V and J ends lost 6 bases and 3 bases respectively, with 17 bases between them. The V gene's germline CDR1 is SNHLY and CDR2 FYNNEI. CDR3 DNA sequence: TGTGCCAGCAGCGGGGTCGAGGCAGGGGAAGAGACCCAGTACTTC. Encoded protein: CASSGVEAGEETQYF. Full variable domain (remainder filled in from reference TRBV2 and TRBJ2-5): EPEVTQTPSHQVTQMGQEVILRCVPISNHLYFYWYRQILGQKVEFLVSFYNNEISEKSEIFDDQFSVERPDGSNFTLKIRSTKLEDSAMYFCASSGVEAGEETQYFGPGTRLLVL.

This rearrangement joins TRBV3-1 to TRBJ1-2; TRBD1 might be the D (5 bases). The CDR3 runs 15 residues. Looked up from germline, CDR1 is LGHDT and CDR2 is YNNKEL (reference sequence). The V end lost 5 bases, the J end lost 6 bases, and 19 bases lay between the germline ends. In DNA form, the CDR3 reads TGTGCCAGCAGCGATCGCTTAGAGACAGTTCATGGCTACACCTTC. Translated, it gives CASSDRLETVHGYTF.

This clonotype was seen more than once but under ten times. V and J are TRBV27 and TRBJ2-1; 10 positions match TRBD1. The CDR3 consists of 16 residues. CDR1 is MNHEY, CDR2 SMNVEV, per germline (reference sequence). With V trimmed by 4 bases and J by 8 bases, 11 bases remained unmatched. The CDR3 coding sequence is TGTGCCAGCAGTTCACTAACCGGGACAGGGGAGTATGAGCAGTTCTTC. It yields the protein CASSSLTGTGEYEQFF.

The genes are TRBV2 and TRBJ1-2, with 7 bases identical to TRBD1. V shed 4 bases, J shed 4 bases, and the junction held 6 bases outside the gene matches. The germline V gene has CDR1 SNHLY and CDR2 FYNNEI. The CDR3 loop spans 14 amino acids. Here the CDR3 reads CASSAKGAVYGYTF. CDR3 nucleotide sequence: TGTGCCAGCAGTGCCAAGGGGGCAGTCTATGGCTACACCTTC.

The rearrangement joins TRBV6-6 to TRBJ1-5; no clear D gene. CDR1 is MNHNY, CDR2 SVGAGI, per germline (reference sequence). V lost 2 bases to trimming and J lost 10 bases, with 6 bases between them. The CDR3 covers 11 residues. CDR3 sequence (DNA): TGTGCCAGCAGTTACGGGGAACCCCAGCATTTT. Its protein is CASSYGEPQHF.